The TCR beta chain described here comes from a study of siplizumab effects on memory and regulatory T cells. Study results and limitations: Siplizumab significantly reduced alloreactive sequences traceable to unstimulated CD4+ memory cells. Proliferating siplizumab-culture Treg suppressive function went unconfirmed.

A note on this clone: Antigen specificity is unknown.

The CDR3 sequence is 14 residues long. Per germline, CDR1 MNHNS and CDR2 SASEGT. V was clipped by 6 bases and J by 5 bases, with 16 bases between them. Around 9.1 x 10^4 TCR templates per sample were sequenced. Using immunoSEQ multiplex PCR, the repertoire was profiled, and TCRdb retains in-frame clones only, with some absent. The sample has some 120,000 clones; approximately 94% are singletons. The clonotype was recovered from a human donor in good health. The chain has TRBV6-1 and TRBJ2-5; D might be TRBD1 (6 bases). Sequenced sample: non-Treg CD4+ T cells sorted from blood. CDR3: CASSPTGSGETQYF. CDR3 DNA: TGTGCCAGCAGCCCCACAGGGAGTGGGGAGACCCAGTACTTC.